Each of the 6 T cell receptor beta chains below was sequenced from the same sample in a study of shared clonotypes between healthy human individuals. Assay used: immunoSEQ multiplex PCR; TCRdb lists only in-frame clones, some missing. The sample records approximately 500,000 clones, roughly 80% being singletons. Sequencing was carried out using PBMCs. The receptors shown here come from a woman in her 40s in good health. Some clones in this sample may be carry-over from other donors' samples.

The rearrangement links TRBV28 to TRBJ2-3, with 8 bases aligning to TRBD2. The germline gives CDR1 MDHEN, CDR2 SYDVKM. The CDR3 loop spans 15 amino acids. With V trimmed by 6 bases and J by 0 bases, 5 bases remained unmatched. CDR3 nucleotides: TGTGCCAGCAGCAGTAGCGGGGTTAGCACAGATACGCAGTATTTT. Translated, it gives CASSSSGVSTDTQYF.

The chain recombines TRBV30 with TRBJ2-4, with D maybe TRBD2 (6 bases). The CDR3 loop spans 16 amino acids. CDR1 is GTSNPN, CDR2 SVGIG, per germline (reference sequence). V was pared by 2 bases and J by 0 bases, with 14 bases between. The CDR3 DNA reads TGTGCCTGGAGTCCCTTTGGGGGACTAGCCAAAAACATTCAGTACTTC. This sequence encodes CAWSPFGGLAKNIQYF. The variable domain in full, with the rest retrieved from reference TRBV30 and TRBJ2-4, is SQTIHQWPATLVQPVGSPLSLECTVEGTSNPNLYWYRQAAGRGLQLLFYSVGIGQISSEVPQNLSASRPQDRQFILSSKKLLLSDSGFYLCAWSPFGGLAKNIQYFGAGTRLSVL.

This sequence joins TRBV7-6 and TRBJ2-1; 8 bases align to TRBD2. The CDR3 runs 17 residues. The V gene end was trimmed by 5 bases and the J gene end by 3 bases; junction bases not matched to a gene: 12. Germline V gene data show CDR1 as SGHVS and CDR2 as FNYEAQ. DNA of the CDR3: TGTGCCAGCAGCCAAAGACCGGGACTAGTGAACTACAATGAGCAGTTCTTC. Translated, it gives CASSQRPGLVNYNEQFF.

This chain links TRBV2 with TRBJ2-7; 10 bases agree with TRBD2. Germline V CDR1 and CDR2: SNHLY, FYNNEI. The CDR3 is 13 amino acids. V gave up 5 bases and J gave up 2 bases; unmatched junction bases: 0. CDR3 DNA: TGTGCCAGCAGTAGCGGGAGGGCCTACGAGCAGTACTTC. This sequence encodes CASSSGRAYEQYF.

With regard to this clone: A read error likely explains this, since a far larger clone differs by one base. The final CDR3 position lacks the conserved phenylalanine or tryptophan, pointing to a likely read error. The CDR3 spells CASNRGENQPQHL. CDR3 sequence (DNA): TGTGCCAGCAACCGTGGGGAGAATCAGCCCCAGCATCTT. V usage is TRBV28 and J usage is TRBJ1-5; D is ambiguous. Germline V gene data show CDR1 as MDHEN and CDR2 as SYDVKM. V lost 7 bases, J lost 4 bases, and 11 bases lay in between. The length of the CDR3 is 13 residues.

Note on this clone: Other DNA sequences in the same sample also yield this CDR3. The chain links TRBV5-1 to TRBJ2-3; D unresolved. V was clipped by 0 bases and J by 4 bases, with 0 bases between them. CDR3 length equals 11 residues. The germline V gene encodes CDR1 SGHRS and CDR2 YFSETQ. The CDR3 spells CASSLADTQYF. Written as DNA, the CDR3 is TGCGCCAGCAGCTTGGCAGATACGCAGTATTTT.